Listed below are T cell receptor beta chains from one sample, sequenced in a study of shared clonotypes between healthy human individuals. Using immunoSEQ multiplex PCR, the repertoire was profiled, and TCRdb retains in-frame clones only, with some absent. The sample holds millions of clones, approximately 95% seen once. Source material: naive CD4+ T cells from PBMCs. The source is a man between 18 and 35 years old in good health. Some clones in this sample may be carry-over from other donors' samples. Both conserved end residues are part of each CDR3. Fields, in order: CDR3 length, V gene, clone size, D gene, J gene, CDR3 DNA, CDR3 protein. A D gene is named only where the DNA matches it firmly. Part of the rows lack a size; the others show once, few, many or a class for expanded clones.

14	TRBV2	NA	NA	TRBJ2-3	TGTGCCAGCAGTGAAGCCCCGGAAAGCGATACGCAGTATTTT	CASSEAPESDTQYF
19	TRBV7-6	NA	TRBD2	TRBJ2-3	TGTGCCAGCAGCTCCCGAGGAGCGGGAGGGTTCGTAAGCACAGATACGCAGTATTTT	CASSSRGAGGFVSTDTQYF
16	TRBV7-3	NA	TRBD2	TRBJ2-3	TGTGCCAGCAGCCCGTTAGGGGCGGGAGGTGCAGATACGCAGTATTTT	CASSPLGAGGADTQYF
15	TRBV7-7	NA	NA	TRBJ2-1	TGTGCCAGCAGCTTTGGGGCGAGCTCCTACAATGAGCAGTTCTTC	CASSFGASSYNEQFF
17	TRBV7-3	NA	TRBD2	TRBJ2-1	TGTGCCAGCAGCTTCTATTTAGCGGGAGTGGACCGGAATGAGCAGTTCTTC	CASSFYLAGVDRNEQFF
18	TRBV5-8	NA	NA	TRBJ1-5	TGTGCCAGCAGTCTGGTGGGCCCCGCCATCACCTTCAATCAGCCCCAGCATTTT	CASSLVGPAITFNQPQHF
12	TRBV2	NA	NA	TRBJ1-1	TGTGCCAGCAGTGAACAGGGCGGTGAAGCTTTCTTT	CASSEQGGEAFF
15	TRBV27	NA	NA	TRBJ2-1	TGTGCCAGCAGTCCATATATCCTAAACGACAATGAGCAGTTCTTC	CASSPYILNDNEQFF
14	TRBV2	NA	TRBD1	TRBJ2-2	TGTGCCAGCGTCGGACAGGGGAAGACCGGGGAGCTGTTTTTT	CASVGQGKTGELFF
14	TRBV18	NA	NA	TRBJ1-4	TGTGCCAGCTCACCGGCGCCGGATGAGGAAAAACTGTTTTTT	CASSPAPDEEKLFF
18	TRBV9	NA	NA	TRBJ2-6	TGTGCCAGCAGCGTAGTTGGCTTGGGGGGCTCTGGGGCCAACGTCCTGACTTTC	CASSVVGLGGSGANVLTF
14	TRBV2	NA	TRBD2	TRBJ2-3	TGTGCCAGCAGCCCCGGGACTAGCGGAGATACGCAGTATTTT	CASSPGTSGDTQYF
11	TRBV5-1	once	NA	TRBJ2-7	TGCGCCAGCAGCTTGCGGGACGAGCAGTACTTC	CASSLRDEQYF
14	TRBV9	once	TRBD1	TRBJ2-7	TGTGCCAGCAGCGTAGAAGGGGGCGCTACGAGGCAGTACTTC	CASSVEGGATRQYF
16	TRBV9	NA	TRBD2	TRBJ2-7	TGTGCCAGCAGCGCAAAGGGACTAGCGGGGTTCTACGAGCAGTACTTC	CASSAKGLAGFYEQYF
13	TRBV30	NA	NA	TRBJ1-1	TGTGCCTGGAAGGCAGGCCCGAACACTGAAGCTTTCTTT	CAWKAGPNTEAFF
16	TRBV9	NA	NA	TRBJ2-2	TGTGCCAGCAGCGCTTACCGGGACTCCCGCACCGGGGAGCTGTTTTTT	CASSAYRDSRTGELFF
15	TRBV28	once	TRBD1	TRBJ1-5	TGTGCCAGCACCCAACAGGGGGGAGGCAATCAGCCCCAGCATTTT	CASTQQGGGNQPQHF
10	TRBV28	NA	NA	TRBJ1-1	TGTGCCAGCGGCGGCACTGAAGCTTTCTTT	CASGGTEAFF
15	TRBV6-5	once	TRBD1	TRBJ1-2	TGTGCCAGCAGCCCCTACAGGGGCCGTAACTATGGCTACACCTTC	CASSPYRGRNYGYTF
17	TRBV11-2	NA	TRBD2	TRBJ2-1	TGTGCCAGCAGCTCTATAGCGGGCCGCTCTCGCTACAATGAGCAGTTCTTC	CASSSIAGRSRYNEQFF
12	TRBV28	NA	NA	TRBJ2-5	TGTGCCAGCAGCCTACGAGGCGAGACCCAGTACTTC	CASSLRGETQYF
15	TRBV5-4	NA	NA	TRBJ1-1	TGTGCCAGCAGCGTGCCGGGACAAGTGAACACTGAAGCTTTCTTT	CASSVPGQVNTEAFF
11	TRBV30	NA	NA	TRBJ2-7	TGTGCCTGGAGTGCAGCCTACGAGCAGTACTTC	CAWSAAYEQYF
13	TRBV19	NA	NA	TRBJ1-2	TGTGCCAGTAGTGAAGACCTTCTTGGAGGCTACACCTTC	CASSEDLLGGYTF
16	TRBV28	NA	TRBD1	TRBJ1-1	TGTGCCAGCAGTTTCAGTACAGGGGGCGCGGGCACTGAAGCTTTCTTT	CASSFSTGGAGTEAFF
15	TRBV6-6	NA	NA	TRBJ2-5	TGTGCCAGCAGTTACTCGCTAAGGCTCCAAGAGACCCAGTACTTC	CASSYSLRLQETQYF
15	TRBV2	NA	TRBD2	TRBJ2-7	TGTGCCAGCAGACAGGGACTAGCGGGAGCGGGGGAGCAGTACTTC	CASRQGLAGAGEQYF
14	TRBV18	NA	NA	TRBJ2-6	TGTGCCAGCTCTCCAAACTCTGGGGCCAACGTCCTGACTTTC	CASSPNSGANVLTF
14	TRBV28	NA	NA	TRBJ2-7	TGTGCCAGCAGTTTATTTGGGGGGCAGAGCGAGCAGTACTTC	CASSLFGGQSEQYF
15	TRBV7-2	NA	TRBD2	TRBJ2-7	TGTGCCAGCAGCTCCGGACTAGCGGGAGCAAGGAAGCAGTACTTC	CASSSGLAGARKQYF
13	TRBV7-9	NA	NA	TRBJ2-7	TGTGCCAGCAGCTTAAGCCCTTCCTACGAGCAGTACTTC	CASSLSPSYEQYF
15	TRBV25-1	NA	NA	TRBJ2-1	TGTGCCAGCAGTGAAGAGCTGTCCTCACACAATGAGCAGTTCTTC	CASSEELSSHNEQFF
15	TRBV19	NA	TRBD2	TRBJ2-7	TGTGCCAGTAGTATCTCGGGACTAGGAACCTACGAGCAGTACTTC	CASSISGLGTYEQYF
12	TRBV18	NA	NA	TRBJ1-1	TGTGCCAGCTCCCCCGCGGCGCGTGAAGCTTTCTTT	CASSPAAREAFF
15	TRBV7-9	NA	NA	TRBJ1-2	TGTGCCAGCAGCTCGCCTAGTCCAGCCTCAATAGGCTACACCTTC	CASSSPSPASIGYTF
15	TRBV27	NA	NA	TRBJ2-3	TGTGCCAGCAGTTTGGGCGGGGCGGGCACAGATACGCAGTATTTT	CASSLGGAGTDTQYF
16	TRBV29-1	NA	TRBD1	TRBJ2-7	TGCAGCGTTGAAGCTCCCGGGACAGGGGTGTCCTACGAGCAGTACTTC	CSVEAPGTGVSYEQYF
14	TRBV7-6	NA	TRBD1	TRBJ2-7	TGTGCCAGCAGCTTAGCTGGACAGGGTGACGAGCAGTACTTC	CASSLAGQGDEQYF
15	TRBV11-2	NA	NA	TRBJ2-5	TGTGCCAGCAGCTTAGATGGGAGACAGCAAGAGACCCAGTACTTC	CASSLDGRQQETQYF
14	TRBV28	NA	NA	TRBJ1-5	TGTGCCAGCAGTTTTACGGGGTGGAATCAGCCCCAGCATTTT	CASSFTGWNQPQHF
15	TRBV6-5	NA	TRBD1	TRBJ2-7	TGTGCCAGCAGTACCTGGACAGGAGGTGGGGACGAGCAGTACTTC	CASSTWTGGGDEQYF
14	TRBV7-9	NA	NA	TRBJ1-4	TGTGCCAGCAGCCCAAAAGCGTCTAATGAAAAACTGTTTTTT	CASSPKASNEKLFF